Shown below are 14 T cell receptor beta chains from a single sample sequenced in a study of T cell repertoires in cytomegalovirus infection. TCRdb recomputed calls from the reads with MiXCR, one row per CDR3 protein. The table has approximately 1,000,000 distinct CDR3 sequences, around 29% seen once; the top ten hold more than 12%. No antigen has been assigned to these receptors. This specimen was cultured CD8+ T cells from PBMCs, taken from culture after CMV antigen stimulation. Every receptor here comes from a human donor in good health (CMV status not recorded). Some clones in this sample may be carry-over from other donors' samples.

The chain employs TRBV29-1 and TRBJ2-2, with 7 nucleotides matching TRBD1. Looked up from germline, CDR1 is SQVTM and CDR2 is ANQGSEA. This CDR3 comprises 14 residues. The CDR3 DNA sequence: TGCACCACAGCCGGGACAGAGAACACCGGGGAGCTGTTTTTT. Its protein is CTTAGTENTGELFF.

This clonotype was seen just once. The chain joins TRBV7-9 to TRBJ2-1; 12 bases are shared with TRBD2. Germline CDR1 reads SEHNR; CDR2 reads FQNEAQ (reference sequence). This CDR3 has 17 residues. Trimming took 5 bases from V and 1 from J; bases not matched to a gene: 6. The chain's CDR3 is CASSQSTSGGSYNEQFF. CDR3 in DNA: TGTGCCAGCAGCCAGAGCACTAGCGGGGGGTCCTACAATGAGCAGTTCTTC.

This clonotype was detected ten times or more. V is TRBV7-8 and J is TRBJ2-1; weak D call: TRBD2 (5 bases). CDR1 is SGHVS, CDR2 FQNEAQ, per germline. Deletions cut 10 bases from V and 7 bases from J, with 14 bases between. The CDR3 loop spans 12 amino acids. In DNA form, the CDR3 reads TGTGCCACCGGGCTTACGGGGAATGAGCAGTTCTTC. Its translation: CATGLTGNEQFF.

Regarding this clonotype: A read error may account for a junction end that differs from germline. V is TRBV7-7 and J is TRBJ1-6, with 9 bases lining up with TRBD1. The germline CDR1 and CDR2 sequences are SSHAT and FNYEAQ (reference sequence). This CDR3 has 14 amino acids. The CDR3 here is CASSPQGAGSPLHF. CDR3 coding DNA: TGTGCTAGCAGCCCACAGGGGGCTGGATCACCCCTCCACTTT.

The chain couples TRBV10-3 to TRBJ2-1, with 9 positions matching TRBD1. There are 15 residues in the CDR3. With 4 bases clipped from V and 7 bases from J, the junction kept 8 bases outside the gene matches. CDR1 is ENHRY and CDR2 is SYGVKD in the germline V gene. The DNA of the CDR3 is TGTGCCATCAGTGGTCTGGACAGGGGTAGGAATGAGCAGTTCTTC. As protein: CAISGLDRGRNEQFF.

This clonotype came up a few times. This chain connects TRBV19 to TRBJ2-3, with D perhaps matching TRBD1 or TRBD2 (6 bases each). Trimming stripped 4 bases from V and 4 bases from J, with 18 bases between. This CDR3 comprises 16 residues. CDR1 and CDR2 (germline): LNHDA, SQIVND (reference sequence). The CDR3 DNA sequence: TGTGCCAGTAGTAGAGGGGGGATCACCTTGGCAGATACGCAGTATTTT. Protein product: CASSRGGITLADTQYF.

This clonotype turned up a few times. V usage is TRBV19 and J usage is TRBJ1-1, with TRBD1 matching 7 bases. Germline assignment: CDR1 LNHDA and CDR2 SQIVND (reference sequence). V dropped 7 bases and J dropped 4; count of bases not matched to a gene: 9. This CDR3 contains 14 residues. The DNA of the CDR3 is TGTGCCAGTACGCGGACAGGAGAGTTCACTGAAGCTTTCTTT. Translation gives CASTRTGEFTEAFF.

The rearrangement links TRBV7-3 to TRBJ2-5; D remains unclear. Per the germline V gene, CDR1 is SGHTA and CDR2 is FQGTGA. V gave up 4 bases and J gave up 2 bases, with 11 bases separating them. CDR3 size: 14 residues. The CDR3: CASSSLGSQETQYF. The CDR3 DNA reads as TGTGCCAGCAGCTCCCTCGGAAGTCAAGAGACCCAGTACTTC. The full variable domain, in which reference TRBV7-3 and TRBJ2-5 provide the parts outside the CDR3, is GAGVSQTPSNKVTEKGKYVELRCDPISGHTALYWYRQSLGQGPEFLIYFQGTGAADDSGLPNDRFFAVRPEGSVSTLKIQRTERGDSAVYLCASSSLGSQETQYFGPGTRLLVL.

This clonotype showed up just a few times. V usage is TRBV19 and J usage is TRBJ1-2; 10 positions agree with TRBD1. Germline lookup yields CDR1 LNHDA and CDR2 SQIVND (reference sequence). CDR3 size: 14 residues. V shed 5 bases and J 5 bases; nucleotides not matched to a gene: 5. CDR3: CASSLGTGEYGYTF. The CDR3 coding sequence is TGTGCCAGTAGTCTCGGGACAGGGGAGTATGGCTACACCTTC.

This rearrangement joins TRBV20-1 to TRBJ1-2; D may be TRBD1 (6 bases). The V end lost 1 base, the J end lost 5 bases, and 26 bases lay between the germline ends. CDR3 length equals 18 residues. The germline V gene encodes CDR1 DFQATT and CDR2 SNEGSKA (reference sequence). CDR3 region: CSARGRGASPGDSYGYTF. The CDR3 nucleotides are TGCAGTGCTAGAGGCCGCGGAGCCAGTCCAGGGGATTCTTATGGCTACACCTTC.

The chain joins TRBV28 to TRBJ2-3; D perhaps matches TRBD1 (6 bases). Trimming stripped 5 bases from V and 5 bases from J, with 11 bases between. The CDR3 runs 13 residues. Per germline, CDR1 MDHEN and CDR2 SYDVKM. The CDR3 reads CASSNEGVDTQYF. The CDR3 DNA reads as TGTGCCAGCAGTAATGAGGGGGTAGATACGCAGTATTTT. Variable domain in full (rest from reference TRBV28 and TRBJ2-3): DVKVTQSSRYLVKRTGEKVFLECVQDMDHENMFWYRQDPGLGLRLIYFSYDVKMKEKGDIPEGYSVSREKKERFSLILESASTNQTSMYLCASSNEGVDTQYFGPGTRLTVL.

The table lists this clonotype with a few counts. This chain joins TRBV4-3 and TRBJ2-1; 7 bases match TRBD2. The germline gives CDR1 LGHNA, CDR2 YSLEER. The CDR3 is 17 residues long. With V trimmed by 0 bases and J by 3 bases, 8 bases remained unmatched. In DNA, the CDR3 is TGCGCCAGCAGCCAAGATCCGCGGGAGACCCGCTACAATGAGCAGTTCTTC. Translation gives CASSQDPRETRYNEQFF.

V usage is TRBV6-5 and J usage is TRBJ2-5, with TRBD2 as a possible D gene (6 bases). V lost 5 bases and J 2 bases, leaving 15 bases between the germline ends. Germline CDR1 reads MNHEY; CDR2 reads SVGAGI. The CDR3 length is 15 residues. CDR3 in DNA: TGTGCCAGCAGTCCCGGGGCACGGGGGCAAGAGACCCAGTACTTC. As protein: CASSPGARGQETQYF.

This clonotype was detected a few times. The V gene is TRBV6-1, the J gene TRBJ2-7; D is possibly TRBD2 (6 bases). Per germline, CDR1 MNHNS and CDR2 SASEGT. V was cut by 10 bases and J by 4 bases, with 11 bases left in between. The CDR3 has 11 residues. CDR3 bases: TGTGCCACCCGGGGAGGTTACGAGCAGTACGTC. The encoded protein is CATRGGYEQYV.